The T cell receptor beta chain under discussion was sequenced for a study of Graves' ophthalmopathy and Graves' hyperthyroidism. Amplifying from RNA transcripts, the study obtained TCR beta CDR3 regions. An initial RT-PCR round employing HTBI primers preceded a second-round multiplex PCR. Each CDR3 protein is one row after TCRdb ran MiXCR on the multiplex PCR reads. The table lists over a million distinct CDR3 sequences, approximately 35% of them singletons. Many counts were recorded for this clonotype. V lost 4 bases and J 1 base, leaving 12 bases between the germline ends. Looked up from germline, CDR1 is SGHRS and CDR2 is YFSETQ. The CDR3 runs 14 residues.

This receptor was taken from an adult man with Graves' hyperthyroidism. The sequenced sample consisted of peripheral blood or thyroid tissue (not recorded which). This rearrangement joins TRBV5-1 to TRBJ2-7; D is unclear. The CDR3 sequence is CASSQNLVSYEQYF. The CDR3, as DNA: TGCGCCAGCAGCCAAAACCTAGTATCCTACGAGCAGTACTTC.